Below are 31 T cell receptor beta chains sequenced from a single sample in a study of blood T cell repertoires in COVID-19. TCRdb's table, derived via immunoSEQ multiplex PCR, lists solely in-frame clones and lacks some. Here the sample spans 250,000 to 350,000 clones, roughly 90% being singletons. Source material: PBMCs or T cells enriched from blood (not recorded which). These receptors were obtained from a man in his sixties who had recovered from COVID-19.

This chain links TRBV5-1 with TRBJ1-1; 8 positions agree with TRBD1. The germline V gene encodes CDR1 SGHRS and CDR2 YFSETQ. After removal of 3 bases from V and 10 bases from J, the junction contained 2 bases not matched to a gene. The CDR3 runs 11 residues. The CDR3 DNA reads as TGCGCCAGCAGCTCTGGACAGGGAGCTTTCTTT. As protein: CASSSGQGAFF.

The DNA of the CDR3 is TGTGCCAGCAGCTTAGAACTAGCGGGTGAGCAGTTCTTC. Protein product: CASSLELAGEQFF. The chain joins TRBV11-3 to TRBJ2-1, with TRBD2 matching 9 bases. CDR3 size: 13 residues. Germline V CDR1 and CDR2: SGHNT, YENEEA. V was pared by 0 bases and J by 9 bases, with 0 bases of the junction left unmatched.

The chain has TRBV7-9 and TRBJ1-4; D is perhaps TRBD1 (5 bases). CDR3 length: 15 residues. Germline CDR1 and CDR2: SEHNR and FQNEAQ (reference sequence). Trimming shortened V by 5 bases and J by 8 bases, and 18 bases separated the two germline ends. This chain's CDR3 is CASSGPGLRGEKLFF. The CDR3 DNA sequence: TGTGCCAGCAGCGGCCCGGGACTCCGGGGGGAAAAACTGTTTTTT.

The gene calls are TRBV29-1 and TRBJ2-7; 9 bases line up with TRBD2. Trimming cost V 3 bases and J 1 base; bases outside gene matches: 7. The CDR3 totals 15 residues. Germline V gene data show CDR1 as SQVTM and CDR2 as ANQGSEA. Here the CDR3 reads CSVEFSGSRSYEQYF. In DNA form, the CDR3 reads TGCAGCGTTGAGTTTAGCGGGAGTCGGTCCTACGAGCAGTACTTC.

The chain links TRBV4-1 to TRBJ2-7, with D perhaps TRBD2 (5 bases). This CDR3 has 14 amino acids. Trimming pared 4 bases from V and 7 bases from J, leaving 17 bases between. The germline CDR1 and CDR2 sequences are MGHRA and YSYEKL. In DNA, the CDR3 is TGCGCCAGCAGCCCCTCTCGCCGAGGGCGGGAGCAGTACTTC. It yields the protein CASSPSRRGREQYF.

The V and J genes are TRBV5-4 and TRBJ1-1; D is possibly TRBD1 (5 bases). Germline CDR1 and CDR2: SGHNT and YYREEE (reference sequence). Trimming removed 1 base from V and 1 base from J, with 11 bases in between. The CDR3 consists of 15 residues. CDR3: CASSLKPGPNTEAFF. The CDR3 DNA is TGTGCCAGCAGCTTGAAGCCAGGGCCGAACACTGAAGCTTTCTTT.

CDR3 coding DNA: TGTGCCAGCAGCTATTTACCCGGGACAGGGGACTACGAGCAGTACTTC. This sequence encodes CASSYLPGTGDYEQYF. This chain uses TRBV11-3 with TRBJ2-7; 10 nucleotides align to TRBD1. Per germline, CDR1 SGHNT and CDR2 YENEEA. J gave up 3 bases and V 4 bases, and 9 bases lay outside the gene matches. This CDR3 has 16 amino acids. The full variable domain, in which reference TRBV11-3 and TRBJ2-7 provide the parts outside the CDR3, is EAGVVQSPRYKIIEKKQPVAFWCNPISGHNTLYWYLQNLGQGPELLIRYENEEAVDDSQLPKDRFSAERLKGVDSTLKIQPAELGDSAVYLCASSYLPGTGDYEQYFGPGTRLTVT.

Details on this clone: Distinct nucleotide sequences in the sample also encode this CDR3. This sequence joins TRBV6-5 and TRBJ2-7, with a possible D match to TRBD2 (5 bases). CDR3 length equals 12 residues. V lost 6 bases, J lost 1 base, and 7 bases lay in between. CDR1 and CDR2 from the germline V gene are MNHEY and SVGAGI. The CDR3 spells CASRGGSYEQYF. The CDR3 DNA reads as TGTGCCAGCAGAGGAGGTTCCTACGAGCAGTACTTC.

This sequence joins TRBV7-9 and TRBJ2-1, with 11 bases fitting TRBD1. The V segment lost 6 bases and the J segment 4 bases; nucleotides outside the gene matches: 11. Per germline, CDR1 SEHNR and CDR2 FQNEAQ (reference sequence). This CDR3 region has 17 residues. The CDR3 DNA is TGTGCCAGCAGGTATACCGGGACAGGGGGGACATACAATGAGCAGTTCTTC. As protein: CASRYTGTGGTYNEQFF.

CDR3 DNA: TGTGCCAGCAGTGTGGGGCCAAATCAGCCCCAGCATTTT. Amino acids: CASSVGPNQPQHF. The rearrangement uses TRBV2 and TRBJ1-5, with D perhaps TRBD1 (5 bases). This CDR3 comprises 13 residues. The germline V gene has CDR1 SNHLY and CDR2 FYNNEI. Trimming removed 4 bases from V and 4 bases from J, with 8 bases in between. Full variable domain (rest looked up from reference TRBV2 and TRBJ1-5): EPEVTQTPSHQVTQMGQEVILRCVPISNHLYFYWYRQILGQKVEFLVSFYNNEISEKSEIFDDQFSVERPDGSNFTLKIRSTKLEDSAMYFCASSVGPNQPQHFGDGTRLSIL.

The CDR3 region is CASSLGGQTYEQYF. CDR3 nucleotide sequence: TGTGCCAGCAGCTTAGGAGGACAGACCTACGAGCAGTACTTC. The chain couples TRBV7-2 to TRBJ2-7; the D gene is possibly TRBD1 (6 bases). Germline values: CDR1 SGHTA, CDR2 FQGNSA. Trimming took 1 base from V and 2 from J, leaving 9 bases between them. CDR3 length: 14 amino acids.

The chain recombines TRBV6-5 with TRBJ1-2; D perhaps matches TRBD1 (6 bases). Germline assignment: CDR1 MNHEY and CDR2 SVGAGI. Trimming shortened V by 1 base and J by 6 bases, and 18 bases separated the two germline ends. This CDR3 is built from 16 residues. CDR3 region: CASSYYRAPKTDGYTF. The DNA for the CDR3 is TGTGCCAGCAGTTACTACAGGGCCCCAAAAACGGATGGCTACACCTTC.

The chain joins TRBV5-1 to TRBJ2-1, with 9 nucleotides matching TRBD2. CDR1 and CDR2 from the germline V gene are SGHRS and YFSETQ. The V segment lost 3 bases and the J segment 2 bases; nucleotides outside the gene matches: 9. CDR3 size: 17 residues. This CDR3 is CASSSPGAGGPYNEQFF. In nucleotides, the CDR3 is TGCGCCAGCAGCTCCCCCGGGGCGGGAGGGCCCTACAATGAGCAGTTCTTC.

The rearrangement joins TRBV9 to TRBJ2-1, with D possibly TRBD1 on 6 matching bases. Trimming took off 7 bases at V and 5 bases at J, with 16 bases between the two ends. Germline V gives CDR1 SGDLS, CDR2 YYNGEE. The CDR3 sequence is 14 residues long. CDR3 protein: CASAGVVGNNEQFF. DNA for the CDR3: TGTGCCAGCGCAGGGGTTGTGGGGAACAATGAGCAGTTCTTC. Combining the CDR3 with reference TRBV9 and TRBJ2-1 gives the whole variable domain DSGVTQTPKHLITATGQRVTLRCSPRSGDLSVYWYQQSLDQGLQFLIQYYNGEERAKGNILERFSAQQFPDLHSELNLSSLELGDSALYFCASAGVVGNNEQFFGPGTRLTVL.

CDR3 in DNA: TGTGCTAGTGGTTTGGTACAGGGGGACAGAGCCCTGTTCTTC. This translates into CASGLVQGDRALFF. The V and J genes are TRBV12-5 and TRBJ2-1; 8 nucleotides match TRBD1. With V trimmed by 0 bases and J by 15 bases, 10 bases remained unmatched. CDR3 length: 14 amino acids. Germline CDR1 and CDR2: LGHNT and FRNRAP.

In DNA form, the CDR3 reads TGCAGCGTTGTAGTCAATAGCAATCAGCCCCAGCATTTT. This sequence encodes CSVVVNSNQPQHF. The rearrangement joins TRBV29-1 to TRBJ1-5; D unresolved. This CDR3 contains 13 residues. Germline lookup yields CDR1 SQVTM and CDR2 ANQGSEA. The V end was cut by 4 bases, the J end by 0 bases, with 7 bases between. The variable domain in full, with the rest retrieved from reference TRBV29-1 and TRBJ1-5, is SAVISQKPSRDICQRGTSLTIQCQVDSQVTMMFWYRQQPGQSLTLIATANQGSEATYESGFVIDKFPISRPNLTFSTLTVSNMSPEDSSIYLCSVVVNSNQPQHFGDGTRLSIL.

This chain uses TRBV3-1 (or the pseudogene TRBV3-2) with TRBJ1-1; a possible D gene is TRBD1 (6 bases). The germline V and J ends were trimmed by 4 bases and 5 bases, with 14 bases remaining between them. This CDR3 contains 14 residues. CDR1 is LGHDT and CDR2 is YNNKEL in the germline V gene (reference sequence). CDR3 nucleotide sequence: TGTGCCAGCAGCCGAGGGGCCAGGGGTACTGAAGCTTTCTTT. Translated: CASSRGARGTEAFF.

The chain's CDR3 is CASSLATGTSAGGYTF. DNA of the CDR3: TGTGCCAGCAGCTTAGCAACCGGGACATCCGCAGGTGGCTACACCTTC. The V gene is TRBV7-2, the J gene TRBJ1-2, with a weak D call TRBD1 (6 bases). V was clipped by 0 bases and J by 7 bases, with 18 bases between them. This CDR3 comprises 16 residues. In germline, CDR1 is SGHTA, CDR2 FQGNSA.

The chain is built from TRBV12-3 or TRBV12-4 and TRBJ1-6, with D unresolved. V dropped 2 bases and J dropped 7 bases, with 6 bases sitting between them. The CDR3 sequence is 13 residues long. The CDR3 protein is CASSLRENSPLHF. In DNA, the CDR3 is TGTGCCAGCAGTTTACGGGAGAATTCACCCCTCCACTTT.

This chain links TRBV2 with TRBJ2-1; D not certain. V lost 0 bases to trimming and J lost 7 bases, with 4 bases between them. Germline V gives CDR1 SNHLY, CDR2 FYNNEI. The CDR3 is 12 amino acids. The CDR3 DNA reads TGTGCCAGCAGTGAAGCGTTAAATGAGCAGTTCTTC. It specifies CASSEALNEQFF.

For the CDR3, the DNA is TGTGCCAGCATGAGAGGGAGTAGGAATTCACCCCTCCACTTT. It is translated as CASMRGSRNSPLHF. V is TRBV27 and J is TRBJ1-6; D gene ambiguous. Trimming took 7 bases from V and 7 from J, leaving 14 bases between them. CDR1 and CDR2 (germline): MNHEY, SMNVEV (reference sequence). This CDR3 comprises 14 residues.

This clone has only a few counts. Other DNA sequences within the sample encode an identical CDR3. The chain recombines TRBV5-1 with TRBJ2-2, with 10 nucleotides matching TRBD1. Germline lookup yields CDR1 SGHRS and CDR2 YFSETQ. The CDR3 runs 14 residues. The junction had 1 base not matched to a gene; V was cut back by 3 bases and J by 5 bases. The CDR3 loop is CASSWGQGTGELFF. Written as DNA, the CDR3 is TGCGCCAGCAGCTGGGGACAGGGGACCGGGGAGCTGTTTTTT.

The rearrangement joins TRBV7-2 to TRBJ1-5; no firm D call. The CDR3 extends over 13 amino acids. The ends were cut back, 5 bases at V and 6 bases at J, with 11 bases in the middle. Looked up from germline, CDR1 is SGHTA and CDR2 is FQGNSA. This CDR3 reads CASSPRAGQPQHF. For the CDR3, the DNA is TGTGCCAGCAGCCCGCGAGCGGGTCAGCCCCAGCATTTT.

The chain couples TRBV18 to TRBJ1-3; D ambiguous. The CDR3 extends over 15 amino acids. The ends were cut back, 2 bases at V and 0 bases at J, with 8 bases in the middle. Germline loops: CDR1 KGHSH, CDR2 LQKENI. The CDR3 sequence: CASSPVLSSGNTIYF. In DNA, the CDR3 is TGTGCCAGCTCACCAGTCCTCTCCTCTGGAAACACCATATATTTT.

CDR3 in amino acids: CASSLMLAGPTTNTGELFF. The CDR3 nucleotides are TGTGCCAGCAGCTTAATGCTAGCGGGCCCCACTACGAACACCGGGGAGCTGTTTTTT. The chain has TRBV7-8 and TRBJ2-2, with 8 bases identical to TRBD2. Germline V gene data show CDR1 as SGHVS and CDR2 as FQNEAQ. Losses at the gene ends were 2 bases for V and 0 bases for J; bases not matched to a gene: 11. The CDR3 sequence is 19 residues long.

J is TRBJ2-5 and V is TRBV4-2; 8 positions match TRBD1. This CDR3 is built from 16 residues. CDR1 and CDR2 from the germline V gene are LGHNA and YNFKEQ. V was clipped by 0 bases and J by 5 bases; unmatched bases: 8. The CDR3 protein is CASSQEVQGATETQYF. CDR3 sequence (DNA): TGTGCCAGCAGCCAAGAAGTTCAGGGGGCGACGGAGACCCAGTACTTC.

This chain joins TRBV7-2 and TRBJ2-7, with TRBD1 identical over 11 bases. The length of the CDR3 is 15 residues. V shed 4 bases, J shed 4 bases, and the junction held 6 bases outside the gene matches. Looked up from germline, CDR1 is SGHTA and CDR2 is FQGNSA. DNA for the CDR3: TGTGCCAGCAGCTACACACGGGACAGGGGGTACGAGCAGTACTTC. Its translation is CASSYTRDRGYEQYF.

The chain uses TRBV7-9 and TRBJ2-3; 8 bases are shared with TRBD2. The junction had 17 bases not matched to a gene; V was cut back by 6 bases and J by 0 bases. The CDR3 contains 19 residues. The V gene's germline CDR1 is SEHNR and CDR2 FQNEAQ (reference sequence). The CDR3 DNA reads TGTGCCAGCAGTCGTCTCAGGGTAGCGGGGATACCTAGCACAGATACGCAGTATTTT. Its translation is CASSRLRVAGIPSTDTQYF.

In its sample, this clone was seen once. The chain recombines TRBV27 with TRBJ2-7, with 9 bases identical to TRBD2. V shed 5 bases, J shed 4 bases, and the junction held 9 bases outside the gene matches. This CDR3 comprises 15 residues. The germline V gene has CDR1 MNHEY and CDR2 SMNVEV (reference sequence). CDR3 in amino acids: CASSLDWAGGYEQYF. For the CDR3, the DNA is TGTGCCAGCAGTCTCGACTGGGCGGGGGGGTACGAGCAGTACTTC.

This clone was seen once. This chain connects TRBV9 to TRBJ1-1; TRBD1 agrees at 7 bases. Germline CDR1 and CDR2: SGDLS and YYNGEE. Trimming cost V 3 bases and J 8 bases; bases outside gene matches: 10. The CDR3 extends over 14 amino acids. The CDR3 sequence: CASSDGKTGKEAFF. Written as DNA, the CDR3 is TGTGCCAGCAGCGATGGAAAGACAGGGAAAGAAGCTTTCTTT.

The CDR3 coding sequence is TGTGCCAGCAGCTTGGACGGACAGGGCTATGGTGGCTACACCTTC. Its translation: CASSLDGQGYGGYTF. V is TRBV5-6 and J is TRBJ1-2; 8 bases line up with TRBD1. V lost 0 bases, J lost 7 bases, and 8 bases stayed unmatched. The CDR3 is 15 amino acids. Germline loops: CDR1 SGHDT, CDR2 YYEEEE. Looking up the rest from reference TRBV5-6 and TRBJ1-2 gives the full variable domain: DAGVTQSPTHLIKTRGQQVTLRCSPKSGHDTVSWYQQALGQGPQFIFQYYEEEERQRGNFPDRFSGHQFPNYSSELNVNALLLGDSALYLCASSLDGQGYGGYTFGSGTRLTVV.